These 13 T cell receptor beta chains were sequenced from one sample in a study of Graves' ophthalmopathy and Graves' hyperthyroidism (dated by TCRdb to between 2018 and 2020). The sequencing machine was an Illumina HiSeq 2000. For repertoire sequencing, the TCR beta CDR3 regions were amplified from RNA transcripts. HTBI primers and the Qiagen OneStep RT-PCR kit were used in a first-round RT-PCR, which was followed by a second-round multiplex PCR, size selection and purification. The public reads were run again by TCRdb, first through fastp at Q25 and then through MiXCR, and only productive beta chains were kept. Identical CDR3 proteins give one entry, which carries the most common genes and DNA. The sample data list 740,000 or so distinct CDR3 sequences, and approximately 40% of these were observed just once. 35% to 55% of the sample goes to the ten largest clones. The sequencing input was peripheral blood. The receptor source for this set is an adult man with Graves' ophthalmopathy.

As for this clonotype: Since a much larger clone is just one base distant, this may be a read error. The rearrangement links TRBV19 to TRBJ1-1, with D perhaps matching TRBD1 (5 bases). Trimming stripped 9 bases from V and 5 bases from J, with 22 bases between. This CDR3 has 15 residues. Germline values: CDR1 LNHDA, CDR2 SQIVND (reference sequence). Written as DNA, the CDR3 is TGTGCCAGCGATGCGTCGGGGGTCCTGGGGACTGAAGCTTTCTTT. Protein product: CASDASGVLGTEAFF.

The chain is built from TRBV7-9 and TRBJ2-5; D ambiguous. The J call is doubtful: the DNA matches TRBJ2-1 better. The germline CDR1 and CDR2 sequences are SEHNR and FQNEAQ (reference sequence). CDR3 length: 13 residues. CDR3 loop: CASSLGLFGEQFF. The CDR3 DNA reads TGTGCCAGCAGCTTAGGACTGTTCGGGGAGCAGTTCTTC.

There are many counts of this clonotype. V usage is TRBV7-9 and J usage is TRBJ1-6; D unclear. Germline V gene data show CDR1 as SEHNR and CDR2 as FQNEAQ (reference sequence). Trimming removed 3 bases at V and 8 bases at J, with 11 bases between. CDR3 size: 14 residues. The chain's CDR3 is CASSFHSRDSPLHF. Written as DNA, the CDR3 is TGTGCCAGCAGCTTTCACAGCCGGGATTCACCCCTCCACTTT.

On this clonotype: A read error may produce the germline difference seen at one junction end. The rearrangement uses TRBV29-1 and TRBJ2-7; TRBD1 matches 11 bases. There are 15 residues in the CDR3. In germline, CDR1 is SQVTM, CDR2 ANQGSEA. CDR3 sequence: CSVEGDRGWTGELYF. In DNA, the CDR3 is TGCAGCGTGGAGGGGGACAGGGGGTGGACCGGGGAGCTGTACTTC.

This clonotype was found many times. V usage is TRBV6-5 and J usage is TRBJ1-6; D ambiguous. Germline values: CDR1 MNHEY, CDR2 SVGAGI. Trimming removed 4 bases at V and 10 bases at J, with 8 bases between. The CDR3 has 12 residues. The CDR3 coding sequence is TGTGCCAGCAGTTCCATCGGGTCACCCCTCCACTTT. Protein sequence: CASSSIGSPLHF.

This clonotype was counted ten times or more. V gene TRBV7-2 combines with J gene TRBJ2-5; D call uncertain. Germline values: CDR1 SGHTA, CDR2 FQGNSA. Trimming shortened V by 8 bases and J by 1 base, and 14 bases separated the two germline ends. The CDR3 totals 14 residues. CDR3 loop: CASRPARTQETQYF. DNA of the CDR3: TGTGCCAGCCGTCCGGCGCGGACCCAAGAGACCCAGTACTTC.

The chain carries TRBV9 and TRBJ2-7; TRBD2 matches 9 bases. The CDR3 extends over 14 amino acids. Germline CDR1 reads SGDLS; CDR2 reads YYNGEE. The V segment lost 4 bases and the J segment 9 bases; nucleotides outside the gene matches: 11. The CDR3 spells CASSRSSGGMRQYF. In nucleotides, the CDR3 is TGTGCCAGCAGCCGAAGCAGCGGGGGGATGCGGCAGTACTTC.

This clonotype was found a few times. The gene calls are TRBV24-1 and TRBJ2-7, with D possibly TRBD1 on 6 matching bases. The germline V gene encodes CDR1 KGHDR and CDR2 SFDVKD. The length of the CDR3 is 18 residues. V lost 1 base to trimming and J lost 0 bases, with 18 bases between them. The CDR3 nucleotides are TGTGCCACCAGTGATTTCCTGGCCAGGGGCCCTAGCTCCTACGAGCAGTACTTC. Encoded protein: CATSDFLARGPSSYEQYF.

The chain carries TRBV15 and TRBJ2-5; D is perhaps TRBD1 (6 bases). Deletions cut 1 base from V and 9 bases from J, with 18 bases between. CDR1 LNHNV and CDR2 YYDKDF come from the germline V gene (reference sequence). The CDR3 is made up of 15 amino acids. This CDR3 is CATSRADRRRQPQYF. The CDR3 region has the DNA TGTGCCACCAGCAGAGCCGACAGGAGAAGGCAGCCCCAGTACTTC.

This chain connects TRBV19 to TRBJ2-3; D is unresolved. The V gene's germline CDR1 is LNHDA and CDR2 SQIVND (reference sequence). The CDR3 has 15 residues. Trimming cost V 4 bases and J 1 base, with 12 bases left between them. The CDR3 here is CASSSPQRGTDTQYF. For the CDR3, the DNA is TGTGCCAGTAGTAGCCCCCAGCGAGGCACAGATACGCAGTATTTT. The whole variable domain, remainder taken from reference TRBV19 and TRBJ2-3, is DGGITQSPKYLFRKEGQNVTLSCEQNLNHDAMYWYRQDPGQGLRLIYYSQIVNDFQKGDIAEGYSVSREKKESFPLTVTSAQKNPTAFYLCASSSPQRGTDTQYFGPGTRLTVL.

This clonotype was found many times. The chain joins TRBV2 to TRBJ2-7; D is unresolved. The V and J ends lost 6 bases and 1 base respectively, with 16 bases between them. Germline CDR1 and CDR2: SNHLY and FYNNEI. The CDR3 sequence is 15 residues long. The CDR3 protein is CASRSTGGRSYEQYF. CDR3 in DNA: TGTGCCAGCAGATCGACCGGTGGTAGATCCTACGAGCAGTACTTC.

The rearrangement joins TRBV7-2 to TRBJ1-1; possible D gene TRBD1, 5 bases. The CDR3 covers 14 residues. Germline-derived CDR1 and CDR2 are SGHTA and FQGNSA. V lost 6 bases, J lost 1 base, and 12 bases lay in between. The CDR3 region has the DNA TGTGCCAGCAGAGGGACTAGGAAGAACACTGAAGCTTTCTTT. Translation: CASRGTRKNTEAFF. The full variable domain, completed using reference TRBV7-2 and TRBJ1-1, is GAGVSQSPSNKVTEKGKDVELRCDPISGHTALYWYRQSLGQGLEFLIYFQGNSAPDKSGLPSDRFSAERTGGSVSTLTIQRTQQEDSAVYLCASRGTRKNTEAFFGQGTRLTVV.

The chain couples TRBV20-1 to TRBJ2-7, with TRBD2 matching over 8 bases. Trimming took 5 bases from V and 9 from J; bases not matched to a gene: 15. This CDR3 comprises 14 residues. Germline V gene sequence: CDR1 DFQATT, CDR2 SNEGSKA (reference sequence). CDR3 DNA: TGCAGTGCTGAGGGGTCTAGCGGGTCCTTCGGGCAGTACTTC. It is translated as CSAEGSSGSFGQYF.